Listed below are T cell receptor beta chains from one sample, sequenced in a study of post-analysis software for immune sequencing data. Each CDR3 protein gets one entry after TCRdb re-called the PCR reads with MiXCR. Found here are about 760,000 distinct CDR3 sequences, roughly 30% of them singletons; the top ten hold around 0.6%. The specimen sequenced was blood. The receptors come from a girl aged 5-17 years with multiple sclerosis. Both conserved end residues are trimmed from each CDR3.

v_gene	j_gene	CDR3aa
TRBV5-1	TRBJ2-7	ASSSKESQY
TRBV7-9	TRBJ1-6	ASSSGRSPSPLH
TRBV5-1	TRBJ2-3	ASSLAGQLTDTQY
TRBV15	TRBJ1-5	ATSRGWGTGRNQPQH
TRBV9	TRBJ2-1	ASSPGLAGLGASYNEQF
TRBV20-1	TRBJ2-5	SARDFRGRETQY
TRBV28	TRBJ1-1	ASSPGTGRNTEAF
TRBV19	TRBJ2-3	ASGGADTQY
TRBV18	.	ASSPGESDVYNEQY
TRBV28	TRBJ1-1	ASSFSRVNTEAF
TRBV19	TRBJ1-2	ASSIRTGYGYT
TRBV5-5	TRBJ2-3	ASSFLFRKGRDSWDTQY
TRBV24-1	TRBJ2-1	ATSDRGSSYNEQF
TRBV4-1	TRBJ2-1	ASSQVVTSGSSYNEQF
TRBV7-2	TRBJ2-5	ASSFRGLAGPQETQY
TRBV10-3	TRBJ1-5	AISERDRVCQPQH
TRBV28	TRBJ1-2	ASSSLRPALYGYT
TRBV27	TRBJ2-1	ASRGEGGEQF
TRBV6-1	TRBJ2-7	ARRPSIAGDEQY
TRBV5-1	TRBJ2-7	ASSRRLAGEPYEQY
TRBV7-9	TRBJ1-2	ASSSDRGLRGYT
TRBV6-5	TRBJ2-7	ASSYSVRGADYEQY
TRBV5-1	TRBJ2-7	ASSLRLGVYEQY
TRBV29-1	TRBJ2-3	SRQGDADTQY
TRBV20-1	TRBJ2-5	SARPGTSLQETQY
TRBV7-2	TRBJ1-2	ASSPLAPVNYGYT
TRBV3-1	TRBJ2-4	ASSQQGVGKNIQY